This TCR beta chain stems from a study of early T cells in non-severe SARS-CoV-2 infection. For the study at large: The input, bulk RNA from unsorted whole blood, was sequenced, and chains were unpaired. Study-wide results and limits: Missing private and CD4 specificities, VDJdb matching favored anti-spike CD8 responses.

This clonotype was seen only a few times. Its specificity is not known. There are 17 residues in the CDR3. CDR1 and CDR2 from the germline V gene are SNHLY and FYNNEI. Deletions cut 4 bases from V and 0 bases from J, with 17 bases between. Individual cDNA molecules received unique molecular identifiers during library preparation. Each CDR3 protein is one row after TCRdb ran MiXCR on the 5' RACE reads. Among tens of thousands of distinct CDR3 sequences listed, approximately 12% were seen once. The rearrangement joins TRBV2 to TRBJ2-3; the D gene is possibly TRBD1 (6 bases). This TCR was recovered from an adult who was a healthcare worker with PCR-confirmed SARS-CoV-2 infection or an uninfected control (not recorded which). This specimen consisted of whole blood, obtained at baseline. The DNA of the CDR3 is TGTGCCAGCAGTGTTCCACAGGGCCACTCTAGCACAGATACGCAGTATTTT. Protein: CASSVPQGHSSTDTQYF.